The 24 T cell receptor beta chains listed next were all sequenced from one sample in a study of blood T cell repertoires in COVID-19. TCRdb keeps only in-frame clones here, not all; method: immunoSEQ multiplex PCR. The table includes under 150,000 clones, 85% detected once. Sequencing was performed on peripheral blood. These receptors were taken from a man aged 40-49 years with acute or convalescent COVID-19.

This clone appeared once. This chain joins TRBV2 and TRBJ1-2; TRBD1 matches at 8 bases. Germline V CDR1 and CDR2: SNHLY, FYNNEI. V shed 4 bases and J 7 bases; nucleotides not matched to a gene: 2. This CDR3 is 12 amino acids long. DNA of the CDR3: TGTGCCAGCAGTGCGACAGGGGTTGGCTACACCTTC. Amino acids: CASSATGVGYTF.

J is TRBJ1-1 and V is TRBV7-8; D gene uncertain. The CDR3 length is 14 residues. The germline CDR1 and CDR2 sequences are SGHVS and FQNEAQ. V lost 1 base, J lost 1 base, and 7 bases lay in between. The DNA of the CDR3 is TGTGCCAGCAGCTTAGTCGCGGGGAACACTGAAGCTTTCTTT. It translates to CASSLVAGNTEAFF. The variable domain in full, with the rest retrieved from reference TRBV7-8 and TRBJ1-1, is GAGVSQSPRYKVAKRGQDVALRCDPISGHVSLFWYQQALGQGPEFLTYFQNEAQLDKSGLPSDRFFAERPEGSVSTLKIQRTQQEDSAVYLCASSLVAGNTEAFFGQGTRLTVV.

This chain connects TRBV7-6 to TRBJ2-7; D unresolved. CDR3 length equals 14 residues. CDR1 SGHVS and CDR2 FNYEAQ come from the germline V gene. Trimming stripped 2 bases from V and 4 bases from J, with 12 bases between. The CDR3: CASSLILSGYEQYF. The CDR3 DNA reads as TGTGCCAGCAGCTTAATTTTGTCGGGTTACGAGCAGTACTTC.

The chain is built from TRBV4-3 and TRBJ2-5; no reliable D call. The CDR3 runs to 13 residues. V was shortened by 3 bases and J by 0 bases, with 5 bases between the two germline ends. CDR1 is LGHNA and CDR2 is YSLEER in the germline V gene. As DNA, the CDR3 is TGCGCCAGCAGCCAGTCTTACCAAGAGACCCAGTACTTC. Its translation is CASSQSYQETQYF.

This chain joins TRBV18 and TRBJ2-5; a possible D gene is TRBD1 (5 bases). CDR3 size: 15 residues. Germline lookup yields CDR1 KGHSH and CDR2 LQKENI. The V and J ends lost 1 base and 2 bases respectively, with 11 bases between them. The CDR3 DNA reads as TGTGCCAGCTCACCACTCGCAGGGCCTCAAGAGACCCAGTACTTC. This codes for CASSPLAGPQETQYF.

This chain uses TRBV5-6 with TRBJ1-1; 7 bases align to TRBD1. The length of the CDR3 is 14 residues. The junction had 8 bases not matched to a gene; V was cut back by 2 bases and J by 7 bases. Looked up from germline, CDR1 is SGHDT and CDR2 is YYEEEE. CDR3 coding DNA: TGTGCCAGCAGCTTAGTCGACAGGGAAGGTGAAGCTTTCTTT. Translation gives CASSLVDREGEAFF.

The rearrangement links TRBV3-1 (or the pseudogene TRBV3-2) to TRBJ2-1; 12 bases are a match to TRBD2. The CDR3 covers 18 residues. The V segment lost 4 bases and the J segment 4 bases; nucleotides outside the gene matches: 11. CDR1 is LGHDT, CDR2 YNNKEL, per germline (reference sequence). The CDR3 nucleotides are TGTGCCAGCAGCCTTAGGACTAGCGGGGATCCAGTATACAATGAGCAGTTCTTC. Protein: CASSLRTSGDPVYNEQFF.

As regards this clone: The same CDR3 also results from other DNA sequences found in this sample. The chain employs TRBV30 and TRBJ1-5, with D tentatively TRBD1 (5 bases). The length of the CDR3 is 13 residues. V was cut by 0 bases and J by 7 bases, with 10 bases left in between. CDR1 is GTSNPN and CDR2 is SVGIG in the germline V gene (reference sequence). CDR3 in DNA: TGTGCCTGGAGTGTCGGGGGAGGCCAGCCCCAGCATTTT. Amino acid sequence: CAWSVGGGQPQHF.

DNA of the CDR3: TGTGCCACCAGTGACCAAGACAGCTCTAGCACAGATACGCAGTATTTT. This translates into CATSDQDSSSTDTQYF. The V call is TRBV24-1, the J call TRBJ2-3, with a tentative D call TRBD1 (5 bases). The CDR3 loop spans 16 amino acids. V lost 4 bases and J lost 0, with 13 bases in between. Per the germline V gene, CDR1 is KGHDR and CDR2 is SFDVKD.

The gene calls are TRBV7-9 and TRBJ2-3, with 8 nucleotides matching TRBD2. CDR1 is SEHNR and CDR2 is FQNEAQ in the germline V gene (reference sequence). There are 15 residues in the CDR3. After removal of 1 base from V and 3 bases from J, the junction contained 3 bases not matched to a gene. The CDR3 is CASSLDASGTDTQYF. The CDR3 nucleotides read TGTGCCAGCAGCTTAGACGCTAGCGGGACAGATACGCAGTATTTT. The full variable domain, rest sourced from reference TRBV7-9 and TRBJ2-3, is DTGVSQNPRHKITKRGQNVTFRCDPISEHNRLYWYRQTLGQGPEFLTYFQNEAQLEKSRLLSDRFSAERPKGSFSTLEIQRTEQGDSAMYLCASSLDASGTDTQYFGPGTRLTVL.

As to this clone: The same CDR3 arises from other DNA sequences in this sample as well. The chain joins TRBV20-1 to TRBJ1-1, with a tentative D call TRBD1 (6 bases). V lost 3 bases and J lost 0, with 8 bases in between. Germline CDR1 DFQATT, CDR2 SNEGSKA (reference sequence). This CDR3 is 13 amino acids long. The CDR3 bases are TGCAGTGCTAGTACAGGGCTGAACACTGAAGCTTTCTTT. This translates into CSASTGLNTEAFF.

The chain is built from TRBV2 and TRBJ2-3; 7 nucleotides line up with TRBD1. The CDR3 length is 16 residues. Germline V gene lookup returns CDR1 SNHLY and CDR2 FYNNEI. The V and J ends lost 7 bases and 8 bases, in that order; junction bases with no gene match: 18. CDR3: CASTGLQGPHRGTQYF. CDR3 DNA: TGTGCCAGCACCGGGTTGCAGGGCCCACACAGGGGTACGCAGTATTTT.

CDR3 sequence (DNA): TGTGCCAGCAGCCAAGAGGGGCAGAATACGCAGTATTTT. Translation gives CASSQEGQNTQYF. This chain links TRBV3-1 (or the pseudogene TRBV3-2) with TRBJ2-3, with a weak D call TRBD1 (5 bases). The CDR3 contains 13 residues. V was shortened by 0 bases and J by 7 bases, with 8 bases between the two germline ends. Germline-derived CDR1 and CDR2 are LGHDT and YNNKEL (reference sequence).

As concerns this clone: Other nucleotide sequences in the sample specify the same CDR3. The chain recombines TRBV7-2 with TRBJ2-7; 8 bases are shared with TRBD2. This CDR3 has 15 amino acids. Germline-derived CDR1 and CDR2 are SGHTA and FQGNSA. V gave up 1 base and J gave up 4 bases; unmatched junction bases: 6. CDR3 nucleotides: TGTGCCAGCAGCTTAGGAACTAGCGGAGGTTACGAGCAGTACTTC. Translated, it gives CASSLGTSGGYEQYF.

Notes on this clone: The same CDR3 can be traced to other DNA sequences in this sample. V is TRBV5-1 and J is TRBJ2-6, with 8 bases that match TRBD1. Germline loops: CDR1 SGHRS, CDR2 YFSETQ. Unmatched junction bases numbered 3, after V lost 1 base and J lost 0 bases. There are 17 residues in the CDR3. The CDR3 DNA follows: TGCGCCAGCAGCTTGACAGGGGGGAGCTCTGGGGCCAACGTCCTGACTTTC. It codes for CASSLTGGSSGANVLTF.

V and J are TRBV4-2 and TRBJ1-4, with a weak D call TRBD1 (6 bases). Trimming removed 5 bases at V and 8 bases at J, with 21 bases between. The germline CDR1 and CDR2 sequences are LGHNA and YNFKEQ. The CDR3 spans 16 residues. CDR3: CASSFRQEPSQEKLFF. CDR3 bases: TGTGCCAGCAGCTTCCGACAGGAACCTAGCCAGGAAAAACTGTTTTTT.

The chain couples TRBV7-6 to TRBJ2-3; 9 bases are a match to TRBD1. The CDR3 spans 20 residues. The V and J ends lost 4 bases and 4 bases, in that order; junction bases with no gene match: 21. Germline V gene lookup returns CDR1 SGHVS and CDR2 FNYEAQ. The DNA of the CDR3 is TGTGCCAGCAGCTCACCGGGACAGGGAGCGGACTGGAGGGATCCAGATACGCAGTATTTT. Its protein product is CASSSPGQGADWRDPDTQYF.

The J gene is TRBJ2-3, the V gene TRBV7-2, with 9 bases aligning to TRBD2. Germline assignment: CDR1 SGHTA and CDR2 FQGNSA. Trimming took 3 bases from V and 0 from J; bases not matched to a gene: 1. The CDR3 covers 15 residues. The CDR3 is CASSFAGGSTDTQYF. CDR3 nucleotide sequence: TGTGCCAGCAGCTTCGCGGGGGGGAGCACAGATACGCAGTATTTT.

This sequence joins TRBV19 and TRBJ1-5, with D hard to call. Germline CDR1 reads LNHDA; CDR2 reads SQIVND (reference sequence). The CDR3 sequence is 14 residues long. V lost 1 base to trimming and J lost 4 bases, with 8 bases between them. CDR3 nucleotides: TGTGCCAGTAGTATAGGAGGGCTTAATCAGCCCCAGCATTTT. Translated, it gives CASSIGGLNQPQHF. Full variable domain (rest looked up from reference TRBV19 and TRBJ1-5): DGGITQSPKYLFRKEGQNVTLSCEQNLNHDAMYWYRQDPGQGLRLIYYSQIVNDFQKGDIAEGYSVSREKKESFPLTVTSAQKNPTAFYLCASSIGGLNQPQHFGDGTRLSIL.

The chain links TRBV10-2 to TRBJ1-1; tentatively, D is TRBD1 (6 bases). The CDR3 is 13 amino acids. CDR1 and CDR2 (germline): WSHSY, SAAADI. V was pared by 6 bases and J by 4 bases, with 12 bases between. CDR3 amino acids: CASRQGTATEAFF. Written as DNA, the CDR3 is TGCGCCAGCAGACAGGGTACGGCCACTGAAGCTTTCTTT.

This chain connects TRBV24-1 to TRBJ2-5, with TRBD1 matching over 7 bases. Trimming cost V 7 bases and J 0 bases; bases outside gene matches: 10. CDR3 length equals 16 residues. CDR1 is KGHDR, CDR2 SFDVKD, per germline. This CDR3 is CATSGSGTAYQETQYF. DNA for the CDR3: TGTGCCACCAGCGGCTCCGGGACAGCGTACCAAGAGACCCAGTACTTC.

This clone was seen only a few times. The chain carries TRBV7-6 and TRBJ1-6; 8 nucleotides align to TRBD1. This CDR3 has 18 amino acids. V lost 1 base to trimming and J lost 0 bases; unmatched junction nucleotides: 5. The V gene's germline CDR1 is SGHVS and CDR2 FNYEAQ. The CDR3 sequence: CASSLESQGASYNSPLHF. CDR3 coding DNA: TGTGCCAGCAGCTTAGAGTCCCAGGGGGCCTCCTATAATTCACCCCTCCACTTT.

This clone was observed a few times. The V and J genes are TRBV7-8 and TRBJ2-5; weak D call: TRBD2 (5 bases). CDR1 and CDR2 from the germline V gene are SGHVS and FQNEAQ. The CDR3 runs to 14 residues. V was pared by 3 bases and J by 1 base, with 9 bases between. As DNA, the CDR3 is TGTGCCAGCAGCTTCCTCCGGGGCCAAGAGACCCAGTACTTC. It translates to CASSFLRGQETQYF.

The V call is TRBV24-1, the J call TRBJ2-1; D might be TRBD1 (6 bases). With 0 bases removed from V and 0 bases from J, the gap between germline ends came to 11 bases. CDR1 KGHDR and CDR2 SFDVKD come from the germline V gene. The CDR3 consists of 17 residues. In nucleotides, the CDR3 is TGTGCCACCAGTGATTTGGGGGGCTTGAGCTCCTACAATGAGCAGTTCTTC. It encodes CATSDLGGLSSYNEQFF.